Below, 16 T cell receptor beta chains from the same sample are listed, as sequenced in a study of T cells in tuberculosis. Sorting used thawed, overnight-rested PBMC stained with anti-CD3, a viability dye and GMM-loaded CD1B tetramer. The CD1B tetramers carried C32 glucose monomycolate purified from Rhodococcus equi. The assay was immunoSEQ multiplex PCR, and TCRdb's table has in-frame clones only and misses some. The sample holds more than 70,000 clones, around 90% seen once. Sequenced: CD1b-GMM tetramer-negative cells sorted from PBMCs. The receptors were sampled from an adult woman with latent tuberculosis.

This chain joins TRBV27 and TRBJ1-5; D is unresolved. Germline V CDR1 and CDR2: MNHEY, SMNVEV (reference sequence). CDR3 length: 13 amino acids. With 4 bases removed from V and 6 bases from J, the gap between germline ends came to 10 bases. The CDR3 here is CASSYGFRQPQHF. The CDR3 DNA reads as TGTGCCAGCAGTTACGGGTTTCGTCAGCCCCAGCATTTT.

CDR3 DNA sequence: TGCGCCAGCACCTCAAACCTAGCGGGGGGGACGAACACCGGGGAGCTGTTTTTT. This translates into CASTSNLAGGTNTGELFF. V usage is TRBV5-1 and J usage is TRBJ2-2; 12 bases line up with TRBD2. CDR1 and CDR2 from the germline V gene are SGHRS and YFSETQ. CDR3 length: 18 residues. V was clipped by 6 bases and J by 0 bases; unmatched bases: 9.

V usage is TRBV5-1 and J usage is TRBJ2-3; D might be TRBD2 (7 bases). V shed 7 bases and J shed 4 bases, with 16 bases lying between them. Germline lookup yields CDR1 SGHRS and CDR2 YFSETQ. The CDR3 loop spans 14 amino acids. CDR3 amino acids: CASQRGGASDTQYF. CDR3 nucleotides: TGCGCCAGCCAAAGAGGGGGGGCGTCAGATACGCAGTATTTT. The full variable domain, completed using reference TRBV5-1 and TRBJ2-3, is KAGVTQTPRYLIKTRGQQVTLSCSPISGHRSVSWYQQTPGQGLQFLFEYFSETQRNKGNFPGRFSGRQFSNSRSEMNVSTLELGDSALYLCASQRGGASDTQYFGPGTRLTVL.

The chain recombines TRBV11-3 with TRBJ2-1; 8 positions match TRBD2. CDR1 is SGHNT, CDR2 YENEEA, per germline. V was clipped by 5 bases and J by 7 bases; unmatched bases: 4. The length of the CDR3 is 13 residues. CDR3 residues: CASSSGLANEQFF. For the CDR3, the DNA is TGTGCCAGCAGCAGTGGACTAGCTAATGAGCAGTTCTTC.

The CDR3 reads CASSGSGGGNEQFF. The CDR3 nucleotides are TGTGCCAGCAGCGGTAGCGGGGGGGGAAATGAGCAGTTCTTC. This chain links TRBV7-9 with TRBJ2-1, with TRBD2 matching 11 bases. In germline, CDR1 is SEHNR, CDR2 FQNEAQ (reference sequence). The CDR3 is 14 residues long. With V trimmed by 5 bases and J by 7 bases, 4 bases remained unmatched.

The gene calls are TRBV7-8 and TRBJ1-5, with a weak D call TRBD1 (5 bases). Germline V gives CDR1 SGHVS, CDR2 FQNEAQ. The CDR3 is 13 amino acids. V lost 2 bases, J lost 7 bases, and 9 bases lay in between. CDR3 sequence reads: CASSLLRQQPQHF. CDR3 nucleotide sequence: TGTGCCAGCAGCTTATTGCGACAGCAGCCCCAGCATTTT.

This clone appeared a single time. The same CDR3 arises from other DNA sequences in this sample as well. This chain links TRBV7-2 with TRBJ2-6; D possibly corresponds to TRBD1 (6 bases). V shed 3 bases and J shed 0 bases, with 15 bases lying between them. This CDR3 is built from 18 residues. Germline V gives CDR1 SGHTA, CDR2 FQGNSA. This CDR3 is CASSFPRQATSGANVLTF. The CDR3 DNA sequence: TGTGCCAGCAGCTTCCCTCGACAGGCCACCTCTGGGGCCAACGTCCTGACTTTC. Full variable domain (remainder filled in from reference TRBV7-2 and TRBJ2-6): GAGVSQSPSNKVTEKGKDVELRCDPISGHTALYWYRQSLGQGLEFLIYFQGNSAPDKSGLPSDRFSAERTGGSVSTLTIQRTQQEDSAVYLCASSFPRQATSGANVLTFGAGSRLTVL.

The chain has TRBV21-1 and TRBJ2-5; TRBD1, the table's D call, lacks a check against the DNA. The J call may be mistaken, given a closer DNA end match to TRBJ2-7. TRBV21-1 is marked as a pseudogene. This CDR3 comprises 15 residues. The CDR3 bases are TGTGCCAGCAGCATTCATAGACAGCGCCCCTACGAGCAGTACTTC. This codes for CASSIHRQRPYEQYF.

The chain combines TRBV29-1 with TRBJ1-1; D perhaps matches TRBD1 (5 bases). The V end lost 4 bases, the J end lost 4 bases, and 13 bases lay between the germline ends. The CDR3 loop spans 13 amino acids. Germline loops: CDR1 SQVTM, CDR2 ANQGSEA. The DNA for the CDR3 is TGCAGCGTTGGGGAGGTTGGGGGCACTGAAGCTTTCTTT. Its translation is CSVGEVGGTEAFF.

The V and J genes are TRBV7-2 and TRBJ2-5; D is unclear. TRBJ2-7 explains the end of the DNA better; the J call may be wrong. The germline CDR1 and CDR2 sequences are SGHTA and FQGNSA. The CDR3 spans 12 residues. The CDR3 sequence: CASSLARYEQYF. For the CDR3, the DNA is TGTGCCAGCAGCTTAGCTCGGTACGAGCAGTACTTC.

In DNA form, the CDR3 reads TGTGCCAGCAGTCGGCAGGGGGCCTCCTACGAGCAGTACGTC. This sequence encodes CASSRQGASYEQYV. This sequence joins TRBV6-1 and TRBJ2-7; 8 positions match TRBD1. With V trimmed by 5 bases and J by 0 bases, 3 bases remained unmatched. Per germline, CDR1 MNHNS and CDR2 SASEGT. The CDR3 contains 14 residues.

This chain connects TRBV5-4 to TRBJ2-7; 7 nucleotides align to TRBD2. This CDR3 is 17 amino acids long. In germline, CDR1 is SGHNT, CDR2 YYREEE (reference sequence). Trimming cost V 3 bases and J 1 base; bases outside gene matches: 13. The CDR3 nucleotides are TGTGCCAGCAGCTCCCGGGGTAGCGGGCCCGCATCCTACGAGCAGTACGTC. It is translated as CASSSRGSGPASYEQYV.

The CDR3: CASSFQQGSYGYTF. As DNA, the CDR3 is TGTGCCAGCAGTTTCCAACAGGGTTCCTATGGCTACACCTTC. This chain uses TRBV27 with TRBJ1-2, with a weak D call TRBD1 (6 bases). V lost 3 bases, J lost 4 bases, and 12 bases lay in between. CDR1 MNHEY and CDR2 SMNVEV come from the germline V gene (reference sequence). The CDR3 consists of 14 residues.

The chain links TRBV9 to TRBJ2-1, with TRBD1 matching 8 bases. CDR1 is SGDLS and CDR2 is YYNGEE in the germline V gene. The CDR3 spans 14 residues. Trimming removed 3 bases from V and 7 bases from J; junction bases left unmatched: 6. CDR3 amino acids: CASSAYRQGNEQFF. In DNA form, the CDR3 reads TGTGCCAGCAGCGCTTACCGACAGGGGAATGAGCAGTTCTTC.

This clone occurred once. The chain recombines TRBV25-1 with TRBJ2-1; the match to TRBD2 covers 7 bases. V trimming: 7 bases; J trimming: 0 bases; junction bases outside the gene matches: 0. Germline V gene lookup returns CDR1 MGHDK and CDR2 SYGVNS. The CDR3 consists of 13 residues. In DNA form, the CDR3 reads TGTGCCAGCAAGCGGGACTCCTACAATGAGCAGTTCTTC. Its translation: CASKRDSYNEQFF.

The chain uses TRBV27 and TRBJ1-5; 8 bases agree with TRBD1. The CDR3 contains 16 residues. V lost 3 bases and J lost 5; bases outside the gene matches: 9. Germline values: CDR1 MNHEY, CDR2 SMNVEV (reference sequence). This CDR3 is CASSLTSRGLDQPQHF. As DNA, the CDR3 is TGTGCCAGCAGTTTGACGTCCAGGGGGCTGGATCAGCCCCAGCATTTT.